This is a list of T cell receptor beta chains from one sample in a study of breast tumors, draining lymph nodes, adjacent tissues. One entry per CDR3 protein results from TCRdb running MiXCR on the multiplex PCR reads. Among some 140,000 distinct CDR3 sequences listed, 20% to 25% were seen once. The sequenced sample was axillary lymph node tissue. Receptor source: a female donor with breast cancer. Some clones in this sample may be carry-over from other donors' samples. Each CDR3 is given with its conserved first and last residue. D genes are given only for firm matches. Some rows have no size entry. The others give once, few or many, or a class for an expanded clone.

>14|TRBJ2-7|TRBV2|many|TRBD2
TGTGCCAGCAGTGACCGCGGGAGGAACTACGAGCAGTACTTC
CASSDRGRNYEQYF
>15|TRBJ2-3|TRBV7-2|many|TRBD2
TGTGCCAGCAGACGGCTAGCGGGAGGGACAGATACGCAGTATTTT
CASRRLAGGTDTQYF
>15|TRBJ2-3|TRBV24-1|many|TRBD2
TGTGCCACCAGCCCGACTAGCGGGAGTGGAGATACGCAGTATTTT
CATSPTSGSGDTQYF
>16|TRBJ2-1|TRBV6-5|many|TRBD2
TGTGCCAGCAGTTACCCACCCGGGACTAGCGGGAGTGAGCAGTTCTTC
CASSYPPGTSGSEQFF
>16|TRBJ2-1|TRBV27|-|-
TGTGCCAGCAGTTTGGCACCCACGAGCTCCTACAATGAGCAGTTCTTC
CASSLAPTSSYNEQFF
>14|TRBJ2-7|TRBV4-3|many|TRBD1
TGCGCCAGCAGCAGTGGACAGGGCTCCTACGAGCAGTACTTC
CASSSGQGSYEQYF
>12|TRBJ2-7|TRBV5-4|many|TRBD1
TGTGCCAGCAGCCGGACAGGGCGAGAGCAGTACTTC
CASSRTGREQYF
>13|TRBJ1-4|TRBV7-6|many|-
TGTGCCAGCAGCTTAAGTTTCGGCGAAAAACTGTTTTTT
CASSLSFGEKLFF
>15|TRBJ2-3|TRBV2|few|-
TGTGCCAGCACCCAAGAATGGCCCCGGCTTGTAAGGCAGTATTTT
CASTQEWPRLVRQYF
>12|TRBJ2-2|TRBV28|many|-
TGTGCCAGCAGCCCGCCCACCGGGGAGCTGTTTTTT
CASSPPTGELFF
>16|TRBJ2-1|TRBV12-3/TRBV12-4|once|TRBD2
TGTGCCAGCACCGGGACTAGCGGACCTTCCTGCAATGAGCAGTTCTTC
CASTGTSGPSCNEQFF
>15|TRBJ2-5|TRBV24-1|many|TRBD1
TGTGCCACCAGTGACCCGGGACAGAGCCAAGAGACCCAGTACTTC
CATSDPGQSQETQYF
>12|TRBJ2-1|TRBV9|many|-
TGTGCCAGCAGCGAGAGGGGTGATGAGCAGTTCTTC
CASSERGDEQFF
>16|TRBJ2-2|TRBV6-2/TRBV6-3|many|TRBD1
TGTGCCAGCAGACCCCGACAGGGGTCGAACACCGGGGAGCTGTTTTTT
CASRPRQGSNTGELFF
>15|TRBJ2-7|TRBV28|-|TRBD1
TGTGCCAGCAGTTCCGAGGGACAGGTACCGATAGAGCAGTACTTC
CASSSEGQVPIEQYF
>17|TRBJ2-7|TRBV20-1|many|TRBD2
TGCAGTGCTCCCCGGGGGACTAGCGGGAGAGCAGCCTACGAGCAGTACTTC
CSAPRGTSGRAAYEQYF
>15|TRBJ2-2|TRBV4-1|many|-
TGCGCCAGCAGCCAAGATGGGACGGCCACCGGGGAGCTGTTTTTT
CASSQDGTATGELFF
>18|TRBJ2-5|TRBV4-1|many|TRBD2
TGCGCCAGCAGCCAAGAACCGGCTAGCGGGAGGGTTAGGGAGACCCAGTACTTC
CASSQEPASGRVRETQYF
>13|TRBJ2-7|TRBV28|few|-
TGTGCCAGCAGGCCTCAGGGGAGCTACGAGCAGTACTTC
CASRPQGSYEQYF
>14|TRBJ2-5|TRBV11-2|many|-
TGTGCCAGCAGCCAAACCAGACGTCGGGAGACCCAGTACTTC
CASSQTRRRETQYF
>15|TRBJ1-5|TRBV2|-|-
TGTGCCAGCAGTGGGCCTCTGGCAGGCAATCAGCCCCAGCATTTT
CASSGPLAGNQPQHF
>17|TRBJ2-3|TRBV7-2|many|TRBD2
TGTGCCAGCAGCCCGAGGGGAGTAGCGGGCTTCACAGATACGCAGTATTTT
CASSPRGVAGFTDTQYF
>15|TRBJ1-3|TRBV29-1|many|-
TGCAGCGTTGAAGACTACGGGAGCTCTGGAAACACCATATATTTT
CSVEDYGSSGNTIYF
>13|TRBJ2-1|TRBV5-1|many|TRBD2
TGCGCCAGCAGCTCGGCCCTAGCGGGGGAGCAGTTCTTC
CASSSALAGEQFF
>16|TRBJ2-3|TRBV7-2|many|TRBD2
TGTGCCAGCAGCTTAGCGGGGACTAGCGGGAGGGATACGCAGTATTTT
CASSLAGTSGRDTQYF
>19|TRBJ2-3|TRBV18|-|TRBD2
TGTGCCAGCTCACCACGGGTTAGCGGGAGGGCCCGAACATCAGATACGCAGTATTTT
CASSPRVSGRARTSDTQYF